The rows below give T cell receptor beta chains drawn from one sample of a study of cytomegalovirus exposure and HLA in healthy donors. Libraries were prepared by immunoSEQ multiplex PCR; TCRdb keeps only in-frame clonotypes and omits some of them. The sample yields around 130,000 clones, 75% to 90% seen once. The sequenced sample was PBMCs. The receptors were sampled from a woman between 40 and 55 years old in good health and CMV-seronegative. CDR3s leave out the opening cysteine and the closing phenylalanine or tryptophan. Each record gives: V gene, J gene, CDR3 protein.

>TRBV6-6|TRBJ2-7
ASSYTDRGFGEQY
>TRBV2|TRBJ2-3
ASSLFSTDTQY
>TRBV2|TRBJ1-5
ASSEGLFNQPQH
>TRBV9|TRBJ1-1
ASSGGTGGRTEAF
>TRBV5-1|TRBJ1-2
ASSSGGDSGYT
>TRBV5-1|TRBJ2-1
ASSLEASGGDEQF
>TRBV4-3|TRBJ1-1
ASSQHYLTRGANTEAF
>TRBV9|TRBJ2-7
ASSVGAGTGEGEQY
>TRBV18|TRBJ1-1
ASSGSSVNTEAF
>TRBV5-6|TRBJ2-7
ASSLVQGEQY
>TRBV6-5|TRBJ2-7
ASSMGLAASYEQY
>TRBV4-1|TRBJ2-7
ASSQDVQGLRYEQY
>TRBV19|TRBJ2-2
ASSMAFGELF
>TRBV4-1|TRBJ1-1
ASSQVFSPPEAF
>TRBV6-1|TRBJ1-3
ASSGQGHRNTIY
>TRBV4-3|TRBJ2-7
ASSRERGYSYEQY
>TRBV7-2|TRBJ1-6
ASSPSGQGISPLH
>TRBV23-1|TRBJ1-6
ASSWTGASPLH
>TRBV27|TRBJ1-5
ASSRTGGMSNQPQH
>TRBV4-2|TRBJ2-3
ASSQEPDSRTDTQY
>TRBV7-4|TRBJ2-7
ASSLALPGPYEQY
>TRBV7-2|TRBJ2-3
ASSTRRAQY
>TRBV10-3|TRBJ2-1
AISLGTGGYNEQF
>TRBV6-6|TRBJ1-1
ASSYGQNVQSDF
>TRBV9|TRBJ2-1
ASSVDPAGTNEQF
>TRBV19|TRBJ1-1
ASGQTGGNTEAF
>TRBV7-2|TRBJ2-2
ASSLQGGGNAGELF
>TRBV28|TRBJ1-2
ASSREGTEGYT
>TRBV11-2|TRBJ2-2
ASSLLGGSSGNTGELF
>TRBV7-3|TRBJ2-2
ASSLVEGRPTGELF
>TRBV7-3|TRBJ1-6
ASSLTEGRGNSPLH
>TRBV6-5|TRBJ2-7
ASRGQGDSYEQY
>TRBV7-8|TRBJ2-1
ASSLEGREWNEQF
>TRBV21-1|TRBJ1-5
ASSKGPGTGDSPQH
>TRBV6-1|TRBJ2-7
ASSDEASSYEQY
>TRBV5-1|TRBJ2-3
ASSTVGEVSDTQY
>TRBV5-1|TRBJ2-7
ASSAGTSGYEQY
>TRBV10-3|TRBJ2-3
AISRLDPVEDTDTQY
>TRBV9|TRBJ2-5
ASSPGGGPQETQY
>TRBV7-9|TRBJ2-5
SSSPLTQETQY
>TRBV27|TRBJ2-1
ASSLGGGPLYNEQF
>TRBV2|TRBJ1-1
ALTARGNTEAF
>TRBV5-3|TRBJ1-6
ARSLQDSPLH
>TRBV6-5|TRBJ2-7
ASSIVAGPAYEQY
>TRBV28|TRBJ2-6
ASSSGLAGSGANVLT
>TRBV5-4|TRBJ2-5
ASRPGGQETQY
>TRBV29-1|TRBJ1-5
SVRNGEDQPQH
>TRBV28|TRBJ2-5
ASRPGGETQY
>TRBV7-3|TRBJ1-1
ASSLSRENTEAF
>TRBV7-9|TRBJ2-5
ASSLGVTSDQETQY
>TRBV9|TRBJ1-4
ASSVDSATNEKLF
>TRBV4-1|TRBJ2-5
ASSPLGGETQY
>TRBV2|TRBJ1-1
ATPSHDRGDNEAF
>TRBV6-6|TRBJ1-5
ASSYSGGGNQPQH
>TRBV6-1|TRBJ1-2
ASREEGQNYGYT
>TRBV11-2|TRBJ1-2
ASSLEGPGVNGYT
>TRBV25-1|TRBJ2-7
ASSHSGRIDEQY